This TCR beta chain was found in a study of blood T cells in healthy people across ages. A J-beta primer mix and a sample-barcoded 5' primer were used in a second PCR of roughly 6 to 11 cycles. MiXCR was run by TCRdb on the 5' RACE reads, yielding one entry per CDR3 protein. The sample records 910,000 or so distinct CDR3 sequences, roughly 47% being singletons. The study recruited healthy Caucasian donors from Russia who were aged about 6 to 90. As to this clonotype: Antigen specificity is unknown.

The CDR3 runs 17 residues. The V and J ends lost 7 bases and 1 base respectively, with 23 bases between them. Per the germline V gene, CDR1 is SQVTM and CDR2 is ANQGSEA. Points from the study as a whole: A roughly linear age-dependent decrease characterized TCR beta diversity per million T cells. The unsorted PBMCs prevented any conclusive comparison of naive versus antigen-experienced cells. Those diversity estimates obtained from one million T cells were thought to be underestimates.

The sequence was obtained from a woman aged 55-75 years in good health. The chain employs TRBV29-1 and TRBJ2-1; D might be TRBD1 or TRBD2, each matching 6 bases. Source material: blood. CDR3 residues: CSGNTGTGGTSYNEQFF. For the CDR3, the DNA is TGCAGCGGCAACACAGGGACTGGCGGGACATCCTACAATGAGCAGTTCTTC.